The clone carrying this T cell receptor beta chain occurred a few times. Its matching antigen is unknown. Samples came from axillary lymph nodes draining the breast cancer. The sample is drawn from a study of breast tumors, draining lymph nodes, adjacent tissues. The study, taken as a whole, reports: Tumor repertoires ranked between lymph nodes and nontumor tissue in diversity, with V and J gene preferences. The lymph node origin of tumor T cells was framed as consistent with a hypothesis, not demonstrated.

TCRdb recomputed calls from the multiplex PCR reads with MiXCR, one row per CDR3 protein. The data contain under 300,000 distinct CDR3 sequences, 30% to 35% of them singletons. The TCR originated in a female donor with breast cancer. Some clones in this sample may be carry-over from other donors' samples. What was sequenced was axillary lymph node tissue.

This CDR3 reads CASSTATSGKPYNEQFF. DNA of the CDR3: TGCGCCAGCAGCACAGCGACTAGCGGGAAACCCTACAATGAGCAGTTCTTC. The chain recombines TRBV5-1 with TRBJ2-1, with 11 bases that match TRBD2. With 4 bases clipped from V and 2 bases from J, the junction kept 8 bases outside the gene matches. This CDR3 comprises 17 residues. Germline V gene sequence: CDR1 SGHRS, CDR2 YFSETQ.